The 8 T cell receptor beta chains below come from one sample, sequenced in a study of identical twins. Each CDR3 protein gets one entry after TCRdb re-called the 5' RACE reads with MiXCR. Of around 570,000 distinct CDR3 sequences detected, 9.6% appear once; the ten largest clones hold around 3.1%. These data were also reused for a study on yellow fever vaccine responses in identical twins.

Source material: PBMCs. The receptors come from a woman aged 18-29 years in good health.

For this clonotype: A much larger clone lies one base from this, so it may be a read error. The J gene is TRBJ2-1, the V gene TRBV3-1; 9 nucleotides line up with TRBD1. Germline CDR1 is LGHDT and CDR2 is YNNKEL (reference sequence). This CDR3 comprises 15 residues. The CDR3 protein is CASTQGTGPFGEQFF. The CDR3 DNA is TGTGCCAGCACCCAAGGGACAGGGCCATTTGGTGAGCAGTTCTTC.

This clonotype has more than one count but fewer than ten. The J gene is TRBJ1-2, the V gene TRBV20-1, with D tentatively TRBD1 (5 bases). V was cut by 6 bases and J by 8 bases, with 19 bases left in between. The length of the CDR3 is 13 residues. Germline assignment: CDR1 DFQATT and CDR2 SNEGSKA (reference sequence). CDR3 protein: CSAPTDTQRGYTF. The CDR3 DNA reads as TGCAGTGCCCCGACAGATACCCAGCGGGGCTACACCTTC.

The chain has TRBV12-3 or TRBV12-4 and TRBJ2-7, with TRBD1 matching over 7 bases. With 3 bases clipped from V and 2 bases from J, the junction kept 13 bases outside the gene matches. This CDR3 comprises 17 residues. This chain's CDR3 is CASSLEAGGNRAYEQYF. CDR3 in DNA: TGTGCCAGCAGTTTGGAGGCAGGGGGTAACAGGGCCTACGAGCAGTACTTC.

This clonotype occurred many times. This chain links TRBV20-1 with TRBJ2-1, with 7 bases identical to TRBD1. Germline V CDR1 and CDR2: DFQATT, SNEGSKA (reference sequence). After removal of 5 bases from V and 0 bases from J, the junction contained 7 bases not matched to a gene. The CDR3 extends over 15 amino acids. In nucleotides, the CDR3 is TGCAGTGCTTCCGGACAGGTGCGCTCCTACAATGAGCAGTTCTTC. The encoded protein is CSASGQVRSYNEQFF.

This chain joins TRBV7-8 and TRBJ2-7, with a weak D call TRBD1 (7 bases). Germline V gene sequence: CDR1 SGHVS, CDR2 FQNEAQ. The V end lost 4 bases, the J end lost 4 bases, and 14 bases lay between the germline ends. The CDR3 totals 14 residues. The DNA for the CDR3 is TGTGCCAGCAGCTGGGCCAGGGGGGATTACGAGCAGTACTTC. Translated, it gives CASSWARGDYEQYF.

The V and J genes are TRBV6-1 and TRBJ2-7; the match to TRBD1 covers 12 bases. With V trimmed by 5 bases and J by 6 bases, 5 bases remained unmatched. CDR3 size: 14 residues. Germline-derived CDR1 and CDR2 are MNHNS and SASEGT. The CDR3 sequence: CASSPGTGGIEQYF. For the CDR3, the DNA is TGTGCCAGCAGTCCCGGGACAGGGGGCATCGAGCAGTACTTC.

V usage is TRBV9 and J usage is TRBJ2-5; D gene ambiguous. Germline V gene sequence: CDR1 SGDLS, CDR2 YYNGEE. This CDR3 comprises 14 residues. Trimming removed 0 bases at V and 4 bases at J, with 10 bases between. CDR3 nucleotide sequence: TGTGCCAGCAGCGTAGCTAGATCGGGAGAGACCCAGTACTTC. It encodes CASSVARSGETQYF.

The table lists this clonotype with many counts. This sequence joins TRBV11-2 and TRBJ1-2, with a possible D match to TRBD1 (5 bases). V shed 3 bases and J shed 5 bases, with 10 bases lying between them. Germline lookup yields CDR1 SGHAT and CDR2 FQNNGV. This CDR3 has 13 amino acids. The DNA of the CDR3 is TGTGCCAGCAGCTTCGGGACGGATTATGGCTACACCTTC. It is translated as CASSFGTDYGYTF.